This T cell receptor (beta chain) came from a study of neurological immune-mediated disorders. Study findings and constraints: Private repertoires in all groups were suggested by the absence of shared CDR3 amino acid sequences among expanded clones across subjects. One cluster of related CDR3 sequences contained, by phylogenetic grouping, the repertoires of 18 of 34 multiple sclerosis patients and formed a possible signature.

This clonotype was detected ten times or more. Antigen specificity is unknown. Each CDR3 protein is one row after TCRdb ran MiXCR on the 5' RACE reads. The profile shows almost 85,000 distinct CDR3 sequences, approximately 2.4% of them singletons. CDR1 and CDR2 (germline): MNHEY, SMNVEV (reference sequence). There are 14 residues in the CDR3. The V gene end was trimmed by 4 bases and the J gene end by 6 bases; junction bases not matched to a gene: 7. Source material: PBMCs. The clonotype was recovered from a woman aged 25-40 years with multiple sclerosis. The chain combines TRBV27 with TRBJ1-2, with 8 positions matching TRBD1. CDR3 in amino acids: CASSSGTGLDGYTF. The DNA of the CDR3 is TGTGCCAGCAGTTCCGGGACAGGCTTGGATGGCTACACCTTC.